This T cell receptor beta chain was recovered during a study of T cells in Graves' hyperthyroidism and ophthalmopathy. Note on this clonotype: What it binds is unknown.

Blood dates from first hyperthyroidism diagnosis, before any ophthalmopathy symptoms. Broader study findings: Through a model of 13 V-J features, ophthalmopathy was separated from stable hyperthyroidism. Blood samples included most of the expanded thyroid clonotypes exceeding 0.001.

Germline-derived CDR1 and CDR2 are SGDLS and YYNGEE. CDR3 length: 16 amino acids. V lost 0 bases, J lost 4 bases, and 5 bases stayed unmatched. RNA transcripts provided the source from which TCR beta CDR3 regions were amplified. Carried out on the TCR CDR3, a first-round RT-PCR used the HTBI primer set. From the multiplex PCR reads, TCRdb called clonotypes with MiXCR, one entry per CDR3 protein. Of approximately 270,000 distinct CDR3 sequences in the sample, more than 14% are singletons; the top ten hold less than 15%. Sample: blood. This receptor was obtained from a woman aged 40 to 50 with Graves' hyperthyroidism that later progressed to Graves' ophthalmopathy. This chain links TRBV9 with TRBJ2-1, with 9 bases matching TRBD2. The CDR3, as DNA: TGTGCCAGCAGCGTAGAGATTAGCGGGAGTTACAATGAGCAGTTCTTC. This translates into CASSVEISGSYNEQFF.